Detailed here is one T cell receptor (beta chain). This specimen comes from a study of technical replicates of blood from a few donors. The table came from immunoSEQ multiplex PCR; TCRdb's copy has only in-frame clones and leaves some out. This sample has about 59,000 clones, with approximately 92% found just once. V dropped 6 bases and J dropped 6 bases, with 14 bases sitting between them. The germline V gene encodes CDR1 SQVTM and CDR2 ANQGSEA. The CDR3 extends over 12 amino acids. This clonotype was sampled from a human donor in good health. Some clones in this sample may be carry-over from other donors' samples. This chain joins TRBV29-1 and TRBJ1-2, with D perhaps matching TRBD1 (6 bases). Sample: PBMCs. Here the CDR3 DNA reads TGCAGCGTACTCCACAGGGTTGATGGCTACACCTTC. Its protein is CSVLHRVDGYTF. Complete variable domain (other parts from reference TRBV29-1 and TRBJ1-2): SAVISQKPSRDICQRGTSLTIQCQVDSQVTMMFWYRQQPGQSLTLIATANQGSEATYESGFVIDKFPISRPNLTFSTLTVSNMSPEDSSIYLCSVLHRVDGYTFGSGTRLTVV.